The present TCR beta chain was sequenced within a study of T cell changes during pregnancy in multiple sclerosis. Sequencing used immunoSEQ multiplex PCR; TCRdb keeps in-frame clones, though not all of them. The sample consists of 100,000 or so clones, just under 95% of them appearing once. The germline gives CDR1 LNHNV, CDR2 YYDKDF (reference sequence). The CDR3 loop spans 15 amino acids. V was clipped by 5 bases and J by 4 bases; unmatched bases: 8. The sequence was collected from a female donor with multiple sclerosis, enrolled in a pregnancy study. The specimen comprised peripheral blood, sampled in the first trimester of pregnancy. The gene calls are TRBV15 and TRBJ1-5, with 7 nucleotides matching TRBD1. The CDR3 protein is CATSSRDRINQPQHF. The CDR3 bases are TGTGCCACCAGCTCCCGGGACAGAATAAATCAGCCCCAGCATTTT.